Each of the 30 T cell receptor beta chains below was sequenced from the same sample in a study of a mutant IDH1 vaccine in newly diagnosed glioma. As to time point: week 47, end of study. Each dose delivered 300 ug of mutant IDH1 20-mer peptide subcutaneously with imiquimod. No antigen has been assigned to these receptors. Profiled with immunoSEQ multiplex PCR; TCRdb holds only in-frame clones, not every one. The sample yields about 94,000 clones, 85% to 90% seen once. The sequenced sample was PBMCs, obtained from a glioma patient whose treatment included an IDH1 peptide vaccine. The receptors stem from a woman aged 50 to 60 with glioma.

This sequence joins TRBV4-1 and TRBJ2-7, with D perhaps matching TRBD1 or TRBD2 (5 bases each). The CDR3 has 14 amino acids. With 6 bases removed from V and 0 bases from J, the gap between germline ends came to 12 bases. From germline, CDR1 is MGHRA and CDR2 YSYEKL. CDR3 loop: CASSYQGDSYEQYF. CDR3 DNA sequence: TGCGCCAGCAGTTATCAGGGAGACTCCTACGAGCAGTACTTC.

This chain joins TRBV10-3 and TRBJ1-1, with 7 bases aligning to TRBD1. CDR1 and CDR2 from the germline V gene are ENHRY and SYGVKD. The CDR3 is 12 residues long. The V and J ends lost 5 bases and 3 bases, in that order; junction bases with no gene match: 0. The CDR3 loop reads CAISTGDTEAFF. In nucleotides, the CDR3 is TGTGCCATCAGTACAGGGGACACTGAAGCTTTCTTT.

J is TRBJ2-7 and V is TRBV2; 9 nucleotides line up with TRBD2. The germline V gene has CDR1 SNHLY and CDR2 FYNNEI. After removal of 1 base from V and 6 bases from J, the junction contained 7 bases not matched to a gene. The CDR3 length is 15 residues. This CDR3 is CASSEVSGSGSEQYF. CDR3 bases: TGTGCCAGCAGTGAAGTTAGCGGGAGTGGGAGCGAGCAGTACTTC.

The chain couples TRBV14 to TRBJ1-1; tentative D call: TRBD1 (5 bases). Germline CDR1 and CDR2: SGHDN and FVKESK. Trimming shortened V by 3 bases and J by 8 bases, and 16 bases separated the two germline ends. This CDR3 has 14 residues. The CDR3 is CASSHLGQSGEAFF. The CDR3 coding sequence is TGTGCCAGCAGCCATCTCGGACAAAGCGGGGAAGCTTTCTTT.

Worth noting for this clone: Other nucleotide sequences in the sample specify the same CDR3. The chain is built from TRBV2 and TRBJ2-5; the D is unclear. Germline values: CDR1 SNHLY, CDR2 FYNNEI. The CDR3 runs to 12 residues. V lost 2 bases and J lost 5, with 6 bases in between. The CDR3 spells CASSENRETQYF. Here the CDR3 DNA reads TGTGCCAGCAGTGAAAATCGGGAGACCCAGTACTTC.

V gene TRBV7-2 combines with J gene TRBJ2-6; the D is unclear. The germline V and J ends were trimmed by 11 bases and 0 bases, with 8 bases remaining between them. The germline gives CDR1 SGHTA, CDR2 FQGNSA. There are 13 residues in the CDR3. CDR3: CAPALSGANVLTF. The CDR3, as DNA: TGTGCCCCGGCCCTCTCTGGGGCCAACGTCCTGACTTTC.

The chain has TRBV18 and TRBJ2-7; D possibly uses TRBD1 or TRBD2 (5 bases each). In germline, CDR1 is KGHSH, CDR2 LQKENI. Trimming took off 6 bases at V and 4 bases at J, with 19 bases between the two ends. This CDR3 comprises 15 residues. The CDR3 DNA sequence: TGTGCCAGCTCCCGAGGGACCACGGGTCCATACGAGCAGTACTTC. This encodes CASSRGTTGPYEQYF.

The genes are TRBV28 and TRBJ1-2, with 7 bases matching TRBD1. The length of the CDR3 is 12 residues. With 8 bases clipped from V and 5 bases from J, the junction kept 5 bases outside the gene matches. CDR1 and CDR2 from the germline V gene are MDHEN and SYDVKM. This CDR3 is CASAQGEYGYTF. CDR3 nucleotide sequence: TGTGCCAGCGCTCAGGGGGAATATGGCTACACCTTC.

The chain carries TRBV5-4 and TRBJ2-1, with D maybe TRBD1 (6 bases). V was pared by 7 bases and J by 5 bases, with 16 bases between. The CDR3 runs 14 residues. The germline CDR1 and CDR2 sequences are SGHNT and YYREEE (reference sequence). CDR3 sequence (DNA): TGTGCCAGCTTGGACCAGGGGACGGACAATGAGCAGTTCTTC. Translating it yields CASLDQGTDNEQFF. The full variable domain, its missing parts supplied by reference TRBV5-4 and TRBJ2-1, is ETGVTQSPTHLIKTRGQQVTLRCSSQSGHNTVSWYQQALGQGPQFIFQYYREEENGRGNFPPRFSGLQFPNYSSELNVNALELDDSALYLCASLDQGTDNEQFFGPGTRLTVL.

V usage is TRBV19 and J usage is TRBJ2-3, with D possibly matching TRBD2 (5 bases). The CDR3 runs to 14 residues. The germline V gene has CDR1 LNHDA and CDR2 SQIVND (reference sequence). The ends were cut back, 5 bases at V and 1 base at J, with 10 bases in the middle. CDR3 coding DNA: TGTGCCAGTAGTTTTCCCGGGGGCACAGATACGCAGTATTTT. This gives the protein CASSFPGGTDTQYF.

This clone was found once. This chain joins TRBV18 and TRBJ2-3; 7 nucleotides line up with TRBD1. CDR1 and CDR2 from the germline V gene are KGHSH and LQKENI. V trimming: 0 bases; J trimming: 2 bases; junction bases outside the gene matches: 5. The CDR3 runs 16 residues. This CDR3 reads CASSPPETGPTDTQYF. In DNA form, the CDR3 reads TGTGCCAGCTCACCACCAGAGACAGGGCCCACAGATACGCAGTATTTT.

The gene calls are TRBV27 and TRBJ2-3, with D unclear. Germline CDR1 reads MNHEY; CDR2 reads SMNVEV (reference sequence). The CDR3 runs to 16 residues. Trimming took 1 base from V and 7 from J, leaving 18 bases between them. The CDR3 bases are TGTGCCAGCAGTTTATTAGCCAAGACCCCGATCCATACGCAGTATTTT. Amino acids: CASSLLAKTPIHTQYF.

The genes are TRBV6-4 and TRBJ2-5, with 9 nucleotides matching TRBD1. The CDR3 sequence is 17 residues long. V lost 0 bases to trimming and J lost 6 bases; unmatched junction nucleotides: 11. CDR1 is MRHNA and CDR2 is SNTAGT in the germline V gene. CDR3 amino acids: CASSDSMPGQGKKTQYF. Here the CDR3 DNA reads TGTGCCAGCAGTGACTCGATGCCGGGACAGGGAAAAAAGACCCAGTACTTC.

Points on this clone: This sample also contains other DNA sequences that code for the same CDR3. This sequence joins TRBV2 and TRBJ1-5; D ambiguous. Trimming shortened V by 6 bases and J by 0 bases, and 6 bases separated the two germline ends. The CDR3 runs to 13 residues. From germline, CDR1 is SNHLY and CDR2 FYNNEI. The CDR3 reads CASRRDSNQPQHF. In nucleotides, the CDR3 is TGTGCCAGCAGGAGGGATAGCAATCAGCCCCAGCATTTT.

J is TRBJ1-2 and V is TRBV27; 7 bases align to TRBD1. CDR1 and CDR2 from the germline V gene are MNHEY and SMNVEV (reference sequence). V was pared by 5 bases and J by 8 bases, with 8 bases of the junction left unmatched. This CDR3 has 13 residues. CDR3 region: CASSIKGARGYTF. The CDR3 nucleotides are TGTGCCAGCAGTATCAAGGGGGCGCGAGGCTACACCTTC.

The rearrangement uses TRBV4-1 and TRBJ1-2; D is possibly TRBD1 (6 bases). This CDR3 spans 15 amino acids. The ends were cut back, 3 bases at V and 0 bases at J, with 11 bases in the middle. Germline V CDR1 and CDR2: MGHRA, YSYEKL. The CDR3 spells CASSHRQASNYGYTF. The CDR3, as DNA: TGCGCCAGCAGCCATAGACAGGCATCTAACTATGGCTACACCTTC.

The gene calls are TRBV9 and TRBJ2-3; D remains unclear. Germline CDR1 is SGDLS and CDR2 is YYNGEE. This CDR3 has 15 amino acids. The V gene lost 2 bases and the J gene lost 2 bases, with 12 bases spanning the gap. The DNA for the CDR3 is TGTGCCAGCAGCGTCGAACTACTTTCCACAGATACGCAGTATTTT. Protein product: CASSVELLSTDTQYF.

The genes are TRBV11-3 and TRBJ2-2; TRBD1 agrees at 8 bases. Trimming removed 7 bases from V and 7 bases from J; junction bases left unmatched: 2. Germline CDR1 and CDR2: SGHNT and YENEEA. The CDR3 runs 12 residues. CDR3 coding DNA: TGTGCCAGCACAGGGGGCGGCGGGGAGCTGTTTTTT. It specifies CASTGGGGELFF.

A single count supports this clone. This sequence joins TRBV10-2 and TRBJ2-1; possibly TRBD2 for D (6 bases). Looked up from germline, CDR1 is WSHSY and CDR2 is SAAADI. The CDR3 is 13 residues long. Trimming took 7 bases from V and 7 from J, leaving 14 bases between them. CDR3 sequence: CASTPGTGNEQFF. The CDR3 DNA reads TGCGCCAGCACCCCGGGGACTGGGAATGAGCAGTTCTTC.

The V gene is TRBV6-1, the J gene TRBJ2-3; 10 bases fit TRBD1. The CDR3 runs 14 residues. Germline V CDR1 and CDR2: MNHNS, SASEGT. Germline trimming cut 7 bases from V and 6 bases from J; bases unmatched to any gene: 7. The chain's CDR3 is CASTRTGGADTQYF. The DNA for the CDR3 is TGTGCCAGCACAAGGACAGGGGGAGCGGATACGCAGTATTTT.

The chain joins TRBV10-2 to TRBJ2-2, with D unresolved. CDR1 WSHSY and CDR2 SAAADI come from the germline V gene. V was pared by 0 bases and J by 6 bases, with 11 bases between. The CDR3 covers 15 residues. The chain's CDR3 is CASSESPPSPGELFF. In DNA form, the CDR3 reads TGCGCCAGCAGTGAGTCGCCACCTTCCCCCGGGGAGCTGTTTTTT.

This clone was picked up a small number of times. This chain joins TRBV18 and TRBJ1-1; no clear D gene. The germline gives CDR1 KGHSH, CDR2 LQKENI. Trimming took 3 bases from V and 0 from J, leaving 5 bases between them. This CDR3 region has 13 residues. In nucleotides, the CDR3 is TGTGCCAGCTCACCGGCGATGAACACTGAAGCTTTCTTT. As protein: CASSPAMNTEAFF.

The gene calls are TRBV11-2 and TRBJ2-5, with 9 bases fitting TRBD1. The CDR3 consists of 16 residues. Germline V gives CDR1 SGHAT, CDR2 FQNNGV. The junction had 12 bases not matched to a gene; V was cut back by 5 bases and J by 5 bases. As DNA, the CDR3 is TGTGCCAGCAGCCAACAATACAGGGGGCGCGAGGAGACCCAGTACTTC. Translation gives CASSQQYRGREETQYF.

The chain has TRBV11-2 and TRBJ1-2; 8 bases line up with TRBD1. J lost 8 bases, V lost 5 bases, and 7 bases had no gene match. The CDR3 length is 13 residues. The germline gives CDR1 SGHAT, CDR2 FQNNGV. The CDR3 protein is CASSPPGQGGYTF. CDR3 DNA sequence: TGTGCCAGCAGCCCCCCCGGACAGGGCGGCTACACCTTC.

Note on this clone: This likely comes from a read error, as the CDR3 has no conserved phenylalanine or tryptophan at its end. The limits of the CDR3 on the DNA are not certain, so only TCRdb's listed CDR3 is given. The rearrangement uses TRBV2 and TRBJ2-7. Germline V gene data show CDR1 as SNHLY and CDR2 as FYNNEI. The CDR3 adds up to 10 amino acids, both ends counted. The CDR3: CASSSGTATL.

The V call is TRBV2, the J call TRBJ1-1; 7 bases are a match to TRBD1. This CDR3 is 13 amino acids long. Germline V gene lookup returns CDR1 SNHLY and CDR2 FYNNEI. Trimming cost V 10 bases and J 1 base; bases outside gene matches: 6. The CDR3 sequence is CANPQGENTEAFF. The CDR3 coding sequence is TGTGCCAACCCGCAGGGGGAGAACACTGAAGCTTTCTTT.

V gene TRBV6-5 combines with J gene TRBJ2-5; either TRBD1 or TRBD2 may supply D (5 bases each). The CDR3 has 14 residues. From germline, CDR1 is MNHEY and CDR2 SVGAGI. The V and J ends lost 4 bases and 2 bases respectively, with 11 bases between them. This CDR3 reads CASSWGRLQETQYF. For the CDR3, the DNA is TGTGCCAGCAGTTGGGGACGGTTACAAGAGACCCAGTACTTC.

The chain is built from TRBV5-1 and TRBJ2-5; D is uncertain. CDR1 and CDR2 (germline): SGHRS, YFSETQ. V was pared by 0 bases and J by 3 bases, with 12 bases between. The CDR3 length is 15 residues. CDR3 protein: CASSLGMGGKETQYF. CDR3 bases: TGCGCCAGCAGCTTGGGGATGGGTGGAAAAGAGACCCAGTACTTC.

The rearrangement links TRBV10-1 to TRBJ1-2; the D is unclear. Between the trimmed V and J ends, which lost 2 bases and 4 bases, there was a span of 8 bases. Germline CDR1 WNHNN, CDR2 SYGVQD (reference sequence). CDR3 length equals 13 residues. The CDR3 here is CASSEPRLYGYTF. The DNA for the CDR3 is TGCGCCAGCAGTGAGCCACGACTCTATGGCTACACCTTC.

The V gene is TRBV5-1, the J gene TRBJ2-2; D is perhaps TRBD2 (5 bases). Per the germline V gene, CDR1 is SGHRS and CDR2 is YFSETQ. V was cut by 3 bases and J by 2 bases, with 8 bases left in between. The CDR3 has 14 residues. The CDR3 DNA reads TGCGCCAGCAGCTACGGGGATAACACCGGGGAGCTGTTTTTT. Translating gives CASSYGDNTGELFF.